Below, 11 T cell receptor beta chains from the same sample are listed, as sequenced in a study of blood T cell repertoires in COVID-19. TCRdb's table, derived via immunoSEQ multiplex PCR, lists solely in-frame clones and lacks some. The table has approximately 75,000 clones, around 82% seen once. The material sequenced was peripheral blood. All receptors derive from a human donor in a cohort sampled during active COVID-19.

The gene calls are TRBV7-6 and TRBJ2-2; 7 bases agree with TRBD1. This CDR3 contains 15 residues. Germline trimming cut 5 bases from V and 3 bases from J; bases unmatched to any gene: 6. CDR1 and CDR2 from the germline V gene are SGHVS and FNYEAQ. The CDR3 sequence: CASSRDTGDTGELFF. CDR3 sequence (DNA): TGTGCCAGCAGCCGGGATACAGGGGACACCGGGGAGCTGTTTTTT.

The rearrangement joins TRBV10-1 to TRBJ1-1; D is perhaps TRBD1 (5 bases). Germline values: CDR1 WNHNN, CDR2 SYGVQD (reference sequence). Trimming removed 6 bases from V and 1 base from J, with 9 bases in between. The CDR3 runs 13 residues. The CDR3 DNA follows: TGCGCCAGCAGCGCAACAGGGAACACTGAAGCTTTCTTT. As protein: CASSATGNTEAFF.

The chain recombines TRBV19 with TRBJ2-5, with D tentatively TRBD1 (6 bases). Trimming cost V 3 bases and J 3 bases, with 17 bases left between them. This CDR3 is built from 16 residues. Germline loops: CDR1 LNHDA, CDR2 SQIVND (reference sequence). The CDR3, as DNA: TGTGCCAGTAGTATGGCCTACAGGGCCATAAAAGAGACCCAGTACTTC. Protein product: CASSMAYRAIKETQYF.

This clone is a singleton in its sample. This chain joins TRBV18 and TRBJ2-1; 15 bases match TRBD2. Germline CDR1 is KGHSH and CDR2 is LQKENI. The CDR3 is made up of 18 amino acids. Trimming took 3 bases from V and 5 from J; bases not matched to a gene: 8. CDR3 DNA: TGTGCCAGCTCACCGCGGACTAGCGGGGGGGCTAAAGACAATGAGCAGTTCTTC. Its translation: CASSPRTSGGAKDNEQFF.

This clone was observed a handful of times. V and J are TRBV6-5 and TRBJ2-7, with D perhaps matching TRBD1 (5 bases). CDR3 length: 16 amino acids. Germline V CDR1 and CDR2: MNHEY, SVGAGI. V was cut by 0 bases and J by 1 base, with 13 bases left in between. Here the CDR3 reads CASSYSFTGPSYEQYF. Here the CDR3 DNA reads TGTGCCAGCAGTTACTCGTTTACAGGCCCTTCCTACGAGCAGTACTTC.

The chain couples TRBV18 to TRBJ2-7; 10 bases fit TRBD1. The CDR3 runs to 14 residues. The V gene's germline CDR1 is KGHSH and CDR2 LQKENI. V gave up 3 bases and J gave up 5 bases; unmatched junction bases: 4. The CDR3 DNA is TGTGCCAGCTCACCGACAGGGGGCAGGAACGAGCAGTACTTC. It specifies CASSPTGGRNEQYF.

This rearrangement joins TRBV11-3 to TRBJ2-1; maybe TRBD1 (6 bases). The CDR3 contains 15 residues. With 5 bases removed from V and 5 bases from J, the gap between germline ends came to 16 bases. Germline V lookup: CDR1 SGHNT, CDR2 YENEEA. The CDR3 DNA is TGTGCCAGCAGCCCAAACTCGGACAGAAACAATGAGCAGTTCTTC. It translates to CASSPNSDRNNEQFF.

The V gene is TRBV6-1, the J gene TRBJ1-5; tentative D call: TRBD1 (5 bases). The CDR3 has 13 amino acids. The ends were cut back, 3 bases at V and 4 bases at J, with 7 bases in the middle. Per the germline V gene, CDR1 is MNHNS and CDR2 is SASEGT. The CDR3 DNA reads TGTGCCAGCAGTGACGACAGAAATCAGCCCCAGCATTTT. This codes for CASSDDRNQPQHF.

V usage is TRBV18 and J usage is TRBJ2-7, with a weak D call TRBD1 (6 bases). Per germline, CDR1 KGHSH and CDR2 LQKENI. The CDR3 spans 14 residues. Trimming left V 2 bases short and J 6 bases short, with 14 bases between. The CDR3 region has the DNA TGTGCCAGCTCACCAATCAGGGGTGGGAGCGAGCAGTACTTC. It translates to CASSPIRGGSEQYF.

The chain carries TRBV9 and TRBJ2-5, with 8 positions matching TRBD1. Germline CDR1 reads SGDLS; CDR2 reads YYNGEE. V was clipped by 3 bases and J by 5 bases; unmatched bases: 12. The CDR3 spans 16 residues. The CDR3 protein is CASSAGGQGAWETQYF. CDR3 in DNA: TGTGCCAGCAGCGCCGGTGGGCAGGGGGCATGGGAGACCCAGTACTTC.

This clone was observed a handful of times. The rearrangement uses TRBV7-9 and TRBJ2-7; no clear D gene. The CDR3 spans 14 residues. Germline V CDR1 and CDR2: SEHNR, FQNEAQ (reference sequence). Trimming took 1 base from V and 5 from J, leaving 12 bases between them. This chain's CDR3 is CASSLVTVLHEQYF. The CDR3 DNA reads TGTGCCAGCAGCTTAGTAACAGTTCTCCACGAGCAGTACTTC. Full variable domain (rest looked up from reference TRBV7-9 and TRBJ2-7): DTGVSQNPRHKITKRGQNVTFRCDPISEHNRLYWYRQTLGQGPEFLTYFQNEAQLEKSRLLSDRFSAERPKGSFSTLEIQRTEQGDSAMYLCASSLVTVLHEQYFGPGTRLTVT.